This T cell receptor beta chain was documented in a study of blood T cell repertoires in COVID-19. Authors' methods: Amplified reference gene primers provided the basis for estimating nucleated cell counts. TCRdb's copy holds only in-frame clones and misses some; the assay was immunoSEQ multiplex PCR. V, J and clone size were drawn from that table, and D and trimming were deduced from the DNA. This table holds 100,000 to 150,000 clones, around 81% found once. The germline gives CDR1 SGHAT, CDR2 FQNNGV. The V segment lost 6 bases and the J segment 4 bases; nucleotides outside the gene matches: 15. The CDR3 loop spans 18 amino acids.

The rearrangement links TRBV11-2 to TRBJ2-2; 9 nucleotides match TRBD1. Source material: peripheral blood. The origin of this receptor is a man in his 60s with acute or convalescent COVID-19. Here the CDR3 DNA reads TGTGCCAGCAGTGGGACAGGGTGGTCACCCCTGAGCACCGGGGAGCTGTTTTTT. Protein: CASSGTGWSPLSTGELFF. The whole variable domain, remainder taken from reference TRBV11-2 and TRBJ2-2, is EAGVAQSPRYKIIEKRQSVAFWCNPISGHATLYWYQQILGQGPKLLIQFQNNGVVDDSQLPKDRFSAERLKGVDSTLKIQPAKLEDSAVYLCASSGTGWSPLSTGELFFGEGSRLTVL.